This T cell receptor (beta chain) was captured by sequencing in a study of blood T cell repertoires in COVID-19 (dated by TCRdb to the early 2020s). In the study overall: The collaborator samples originated in the United States, Italy and Spain and spanned the acute and convalescent phases of COVID-19. Subjects who had been exposed to COVID-19, were actively infected with it, or had recovered from it provided the deeply sampled blood TCRbeta repertoires that made up the dataset. Where HLA class I and class II types were available, the types were taken from metadata supplied by the sample provider, not from assay-based typing. The sample metadata nearly always contained a de-identified subject ID, COVID-19 status, age in years and sex. The samples were drawn from two sources: the first 160 participants of the ongoing ImmuneRACE study, and 1,254 subjects contributed by 6 global collaborators. The repertoires were released in a freely available public database intended as a resource for research on the immune response to SARS-CoV-2. The prospective study material was composed of cDNA or gDNA derived from T cells, B-cell-depleted T cells, or PBMCs.

Enrolling through a virtual design, the prospective study's participants ranged in age from roughly 18 to 90 years and lived across some 23 United States geographic areas. To assign participants to cohorts, the prospective study relied on clinical history that participants themselves reported in a screening survey and a study questionnaire. ImmuneRACE Cohort 3 recovered participants were defined by two consecutive negative NP/OP PCR tests, healthcare professional clearance, or symptom resolution. Mobile phlebotomists in the prospective study collected whole blood, serum and a nasopharyngeal or oropharyngeal swab from every participant. Participants in the prospective study had the option to provide additional blood draws and questionnaires over a roughly 2-month period. Blood samples from the prospective study were shipped frozen or at room temperature prior to DNA extraction. The cysteine opens and the phenylalanine closes a CDR3 of 15 amino acids. Just the 45-base CDR3 DNA is kept, in frame starting at base 1. Trimming costs V 2 bases and J 4 bases, and their ends lie 14 bases apart. Based on the germline V gene, the CDR1 and CDR2 sequences are MNHNS and SASEGT.

What the study reported, not specific to this receptor: Clinical and demographic metadata were provided uncurated, with the amount varying by source and participant.

A remark on this clone: Its antigen remains undetermined. No quality values exist for individual bases; no much larger clone is one base distant.

TCRbeta CDR3 regions were amplified from genomic DNA using the immunoSEQ Assay, a bias-controlled multiplex PCR. Concerning the study's data processing: Within the assay, amplification of reference gene primers was used to estimate how many nucleated cells each sample contained. Sequence reads were collapsed and filtered to measure the absolute abundance of every unique TCRbeta CDR3 rearrangement. For each sample, productive Simpson clonality was calculated as the square root of Simpson's diversity index over productive rearrangements. Here the immuneACCESS table is served through TCRdb, limited to in-frame sequences with V and J called. Missing clones are a known gap in these copies; in checked studies unresolved V genes cover under half, and the rest lacks a known reason. V and J calls plus clone size are reproduced from that table; the DNA served to infer D and trimming. This sample lists approximately 400,000 clones; more than 75% were detected once. The ten biggest clones cover around 1.2% of the sample.

The TCR comes from a woman between 18 and 29 years old who had recovered from COVID-19. Material for sequencing was PBMCs or T cells enriched from blood (not recorded which). The sequence joins TRBV6-1 to TRBJ1-1, with no D gene named confidently. The CDR3 region reads CASSESPGSGTEAFF. The nucleotides are TGTGCCAGCAGTGAATCACCCGGATCGGGCACTGAAGCTTTCTTT.